This T cell receptor beta chain comes out of a study of OX40 agonist ivuxolimab in advanced cancers. Sequenced by immunoSEQ multiplex PCR; TCRdb stores in-frame clones only, minus some. The sample records 30,000 to 45,000 clones, around 90% being singletons. Trimming took 4 bases from V and 0 from J, leaving 9 bases between them. The CDR3 spans 15 residues. The germline gives CDR1 LGHNA, CDR2 YNFKEQ. The TCR sequence derives from an adult with an advanced solid tumor such as melanoma, head and neck, liver or kidney cancer. The sequenced sample was CD4+ or CD8+ T cells sorted from blood, obtained in a trial of the OX40 agonist ivuxolimab. The rearrangement joins TRBV4-2 to TRBJ1-4; D gene unclear. The DNA of the CDR3 is TGTGCCAGCAGCCCCAAAGACGCAACTAATGAAAAACTGTTTTTT. Protein: CASSPKDATNEKLFF.